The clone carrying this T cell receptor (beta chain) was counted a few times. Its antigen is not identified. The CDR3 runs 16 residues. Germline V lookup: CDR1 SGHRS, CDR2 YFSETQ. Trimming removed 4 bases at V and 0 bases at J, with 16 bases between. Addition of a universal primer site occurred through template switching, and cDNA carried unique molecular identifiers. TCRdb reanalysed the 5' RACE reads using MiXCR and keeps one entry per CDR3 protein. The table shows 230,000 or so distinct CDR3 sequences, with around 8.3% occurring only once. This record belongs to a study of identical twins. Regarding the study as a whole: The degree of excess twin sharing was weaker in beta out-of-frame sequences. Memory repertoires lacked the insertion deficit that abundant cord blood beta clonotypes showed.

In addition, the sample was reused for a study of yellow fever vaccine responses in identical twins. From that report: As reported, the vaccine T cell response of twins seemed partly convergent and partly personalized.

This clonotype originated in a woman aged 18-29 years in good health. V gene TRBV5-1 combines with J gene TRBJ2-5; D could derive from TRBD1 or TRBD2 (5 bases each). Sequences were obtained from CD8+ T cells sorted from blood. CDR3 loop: CASSLRDEAYQETQYF. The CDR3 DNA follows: TGCGCCAGCAGCCTCCGGGACGAGGCGTACCAAGAGACCCAGTACTTC.